Presented here are 24 T cell receptor beta chains from one specimen sequenced in a study of shared clonotypes between healthy human individuals. Measured with immunoSEQ multiplex PCR; TCRdb has only the in-frame clones, and not every one. The sample holds 2 million to 2.5 million clones, approximately 95% seen once. The sample consisted of naive CD4+ T cells from PBMCs. This sample's subset: CD45RA+ positively selected. These receptors were collected from a man aged 18 to 35 in good health. Some clones in this sample may be carry-over from other donors' samples.

The sample holds one count of this clone. This sequence joins TRBV7-3 and TRBJ1-3; 9 positions match TRBD1. The CDR3 runs 16 residues. Germline CDR1 and CDR2: SGHTA and FQGTGA. Germline trimming cut 4 bases from V and 0 bases from J; bases unmatched to any gene: 4. In DNA, the CDR3 is TGTGCCAGCAGCTCCCCGACAGGGGGCTCTGGAAACACCATATATTTT. Protein sequence: CASSSPTGGSGNTIYF. The whole variable domain, remainder taken from reference TRBV7-3 and TRBJ1-3, is GAGVSQTPSNKVTEKGKYVELRCDPISGHTALYWYRQSLGQGPEFLIYFQGTGAADDSGLPNDRFFAVRPEGSVSTLKIQRTERGDSAVYLCASSSPTGGSGNTIYFGEGSWLTVV.

The chain carries TRBV23-1 and TRBJ1-1; no clear D gene. TRBV23-1 is annotated as an ORF whose role is uncertain. The CDR3 runs 13 residues. Trimming shortened V by 5 bases and J by 0 bases, and 7 bases separated the two germline ends. The CDR3 DNA sequence: TGCGCCAGCAGTGAACAGCTGAACACTGAAGCTTTCTTT. Residues: CASSEQLNTEAFF.

The chain carries TRBV28 and TRBJ2-1; TRBD1 aligns across 8 bases. Trimming removed 6 bases from V and 3 bases from J; junction bases left unmatched: 7. The germline V gene encodes CDR1 MDHEN and CDR2 SYDVKM. This CDR3 spans 15 amino acids. The CDR3 protein is CASSGRGRFYNEQFF. The CDR3 bases are TGTGCCAGCAGCGGCAGGGGGCGGTTCTACAATGAGCAGTTCTTC. Full variable domain (remainder filled in from reference TRBV28 and TRBJ2-1): DVKVTQSSRYLVKRTGEKVFLECVQDMDHENMFWYRQDPGLGLRLIYFSYDVKMKEKGDIPEGYSVSREKKERFSLILESASTNQTSMYLCASSGRGRFYNEQFFGPGTRLTVL.

The chain joins TRBV7-2 to TRBJ2-3; 7 nucleotides line up with TRBD2. The germline gives CDR1 SGHTA, CDR2 FQGNSA. V dropped 3 bases and J dropped 4; count of bases not matched to a gene: 7. This CDR3 is 15 amino acids long. The CDR3 nucleotides read TGTGCCAGCAGCTTGGCGGGAGTAGCGCCAGATACGCAGTATTTT. Translation: CASSLAGVAPDTQYF.

CDR3 sequence (DNA): TGTGCCAGTACGACAGTGAGGACTGAAGCTTTCTTT. The encoded protein is CASTTVRTEAFF. The V call is TRBV19, the J call TRBJ1-1; TRBD1 is a possible D gene (5 bases). V shed 7 bases and J shed 5 bases, with 11 bases lying between them. CDR3 size: 12 residues. CDR1 and CDR2 (germline): LNHDA, SQIVND (reference sequence).

V is TRBV28 and J is TRBJ2-1, with TRBD2 as a possible D gene (6 bases). Trimming shortened V by 5 bases and J by 0 bases, and 17 bases separated the two germline ends. This CDR3 region has 17 residues. Germline CDR1 is MDHEN and CDR2 is SYDVKM. The CDR3 DNA is TGTGCCAGCAGTGGGACGGGAGACAGCAGCTCCTACAATGAGCAGTTCTTC. Translating it yields CASSGTGDSSSYNEQFF.

V and J are TRBV6-5 and TRBJ2-7, with TRBD2 matching over 8 bases. Germline V gene lookup returns CDR1 MNHEY and CDR2 SVGAGI. V shed 2 bases and J 0 bases; nucleotides not matched to a gene: 3. The CDR3 extends over 15 amino acids. This CDR3 is CASSYGLAGSYEQYF. The CDR3, as DNA: TGTGCCAGCAGTTACGGCCTAGCGGGCTCCTACGAGCAGTACTTC.

This clone showed up just once. The rearrangement joins TRBV2 to TRBJ2-3; 8 bases are shared with TRBD1. V shed 6 bases, J shed 3 bases, and the junction held 8 bases outside the gene matches. From germline, CDR1 is SNHLY and CDR2 FYNNEI. This CDR3 has 15 residues. The CDR3 nucleotides are TGTGCCAGCAGCGACAGGGGATCTTGGACAGATACGCAGTATTTT. This translates into CASSDRGSWTDTQYF.

This sequence joins TRBV6-6 and TRBJ1-2; D ambiguous. Germline lookup yields CDR1 MNHNY and CDR2 SVGAGI (reference sequence). CDR3 length equals 14 residues. Trimming took 2 bases from V and 4 from J, leaving 11 bases between them. CDR3 DNA sequence: TGTGCCAGCAGTTACGACGGATCATTCTATGGCTACACCTTC. Its protein is CASSYDGSFYGYTF.

V is TRBV7-2 and J is TRBJ2-7; D might be TRBD1 (5 bases). V dropped 1 base and J dropped 3 bases, with 10 bases sitting between them. From germline, CDR1 is SGHTA and CDR2 FQGNSA. CDR3 length: 14 amino acids. CDR3 bases: TGTGCCAGCAGCTTAGGTGGGGCCTTCTACGAGCAGTACTTC. Its protein product is CASSLGGAFYEQYF.

The chain employs TRBV2 and TRBJ1-1, with D possibly matching TRBD1 (6 bases). Trimming stripped 7 bases from V and 0 bases from J, with 9 bases between. Germline lookup yields CDR1 SNHLY and CDR2 FYNNEI. The CDR3 loop spans 13 amino acids. The CDR3 is CASTGDMNTEAFF. Written as DNA, the CDR3 is TGTGCCAGCACAGGGGACATGAACACTGAAGCTTTCTTT.

V and J are TRBV2 and TRBJ2-3; 11 positions match TRBD2. Per the germline V gene, CDR1 is SNHLY and CDR2 is FYNNEI. This CDR3 is 15 amino acids long. After removal of 5 bases from V and 1 base from J, the junction contained 2 bases not matched to a gene. CDR3 coding DNA: TGTGCCAGCAGTTTAGCGGGAGGGCGCACAGATACGCAGTATTTT. Protein product: CASSLAGGRTDTQYF.

V gene TRBV6-1 combines with J gene TRBJ1-4, with 8 bases aligning to TRBD1. Germline trimming cut 4 bases from V and 0 bases from J; bases unmatched to any gene: 7. The CDR3 sequence is 17 residues long. Germline V lookup: CDR1 MNHNS, CDR2 SASEGT. The CDR3: CASSGYPTGATNEKLFF. CDR3 bases: TGTGCCAGCAGTGGCTACCCGACAGGGGCAACTAATGAAAAACTGTTTTTT.

This sequence joins TRBV7-9 and TRBJ2-6; 9 bases align to TRBD1. V trimming: 5 bases; J trimming: 0 bases; junction bases outside the gene matches: 11. The CDR3 consists of 19 residues. Germline V lookup: CDR1 SEHNR, CDR2 FQNEAQ (reference sequence). CDR3: CASSDLPGQGASGANVLTF. The CDR3 region has the DNA TGTGCCAGCAGCGACCTACCGGGACAGGGAGCCTCTGGGGCCAACGTCCTGACTTTC. Looking up the rest from reference TRBV7-9 and TRBJ2-6 gives the full variable domain: DTGVSQNPRHKITKRGQNVTFRCDPISEHNRLYWYRQTLGQGPEFLTYFQNEAQLEKSRLLSDRFSAERPKGSFSTLEIQRTEQGDSAMYLCASSDLPGQGASGANVLTFGAGSRLTVL.

The chain employs TRBV19 and TRBJ2-6; 12 nucleotides agree with TRBD1. Germline values: CDR1 LNHDA, CDR2 SQIVND (reference sequence). This CDR3 spans 17 amino acids. V shed 4 bases, J shed 3 bases, and the junction held 4 bases outside the gene matches. CDR3 in DNA: TGTGCCAGTAGTAAACGGGACAGGGGGCATGGGGCCAACGTCCTGACTTTC. This sequence encodes CASSKRDRGHGANVLTF.

The chain is built from TRBV11-2 and TRBJ1-4; D remains unclear. The ends were cut back, 5 bases at V and 7 bases at J, with 14 bases in the middle. Germline loops: CDR1 SGHAT, CDR2 FQNNGV. The CDR3 is 14 residues long. The CDR3 loop reads CASSPRSLSEKLFF. In nucleotides, the CDR3 is TGTGCCAGCAGCCCGCGTAGCTTGAGTGAAAAACTGTTTTTT.

This clone has more than one count but fewer than ten. At the DNA level, this CDR3 is encoded by other sequences in the same sample as well. This sequence joins TRBV6-5 and TRBJ2-7; 11 bases agree with TRBD1. Germline V gene sequence: CDR1 MNHEY, CDR2 SVGAGI. With 2 bases clipped from V and 2 bases from J, the junction kept 2 bases outside the gene matches. The CDR3 has 15 residues. This CDR3 is CASSYQDRGPYEQYF. The CDR3 bases are TGTGCCAGCAGTTACCAGGACAGGGGGCCCTACGAGCAGTACTTC.

The V and J genes are TRBV28 and TRBJ2-6, with D perhaps being TRBD1 or TRBD2 (6 bases each). The CDR3 spans 15 residues. The V end was cut by 7 bases, the J end by 0 bases, with 10 bases between. CDR1 and CDR2 (germline): MDHEN, SYDVKM. CDR3 protein: CASTKGGSGANVLTF. The CDR3 DNA sequence: TGTGCCAGCACGAAGGGGGGCTCTGGGGCCAACGTCCTGACTTTC.

The chain recombines TRBV5-1 with TRBJ2-2, with 7 bases lining up with TRBD1. Trimming took 0 bases from V and 7 from J; bases not matched to a gene: 9. CDR1 is SGHRS and CDR2 is YFSETQ in the germline V gene. This CDR3 region has 16 residues. The CDR3 sequence is CASSLAEGALHGELFF. DNA for the CDR3: TGCGCCAGCAGCTTGGCCGAGGGGGCGCTTCACGGGGAGCTGTTTTTT.

The count of this clone is one. This CDR3 is also generated by other DNA sequences in the sample. This rearrangement joins TRBV9 to TRBJ2-1; D is uncertain. Per the germline V gene, CDR1 is SGDLS and CDR2 is YYNGEE. Trimming removed 0 bases at V and 1 base at J, with 5 bases between. The CDR3 loop spans 14 amino acids. CDR3 protein: CASSVGGSYNEQFF. The CDR3 region has the DNA TGTGCCAGCAGCGTAGGCGGATCCTACAATGAGCAGTTCTTC.

V usage is TRBV7-2 and J usage is TRBJ2-1, with TRBD2 matching 11 bases. CDR1 and CDR2 (germline): SGHTA, FQGNSA. The V and J ends lost 3 bases and 6 bases, in that order; junction bases with no gene match: 10. This CDR3 region has 17 residues. The CDR3 protein is CASSFTLLAGEINEQFF. The CDR3 nucleotides are TGTGCCAGCAGCTTTACCCTACTAGCGGGAGAAATCAATGAGCAGTTCTTC.

This clone was seen just once. The chain links TRBV28 to TRBJ2-1; the match to TRBD2 covers 14 bases. This CDR3 region has 15 residues. Germline V gives CDR1 MDHEN, CDR2 SYDVKM. The V and J ends lost 7 bases and 7 bases, in that order; junction bases with no gene match: 6. The DNA for the CDR3 is TGTGCCAGCAACCCCGGGACTAGCGGGAGTAATGAGCAGTTCTTC. Protein product: CASNPGTSGSNEQFF.

The CDR3 DNA is TGTGCCAGCAGCTCCAGGATTCGGTCTACCTACGAGCAGTACTTC. Amino acids: CASSSRIRSTYEQYF. The chain has TRBV5-6 and TRBJ2-7; D is undetermined. The CDR3 covers 15 residues. Germline loops: CDR1 SGHDT, CDR2 YYEEEE. With 3 bases removed from V and 2 bases from J, the gap between germline ends came to 15 bases.

The genes are TRBV30 and TRBJ2-3; D uncertain. The V end was cut by 4 bases, the J end by 5 bases, with 13 bases between. The CDR3 consists of 13 residues. Germline CDR1 reads GTSNPN; CDR2 reads SVGIG (reference sequence). CDR3 sequence: CAWNPAVEDTQYF. DNA for the CDR3: TGTGCCTGGAATCCGGCGGTTGAAGATACGCAGTATTTT.